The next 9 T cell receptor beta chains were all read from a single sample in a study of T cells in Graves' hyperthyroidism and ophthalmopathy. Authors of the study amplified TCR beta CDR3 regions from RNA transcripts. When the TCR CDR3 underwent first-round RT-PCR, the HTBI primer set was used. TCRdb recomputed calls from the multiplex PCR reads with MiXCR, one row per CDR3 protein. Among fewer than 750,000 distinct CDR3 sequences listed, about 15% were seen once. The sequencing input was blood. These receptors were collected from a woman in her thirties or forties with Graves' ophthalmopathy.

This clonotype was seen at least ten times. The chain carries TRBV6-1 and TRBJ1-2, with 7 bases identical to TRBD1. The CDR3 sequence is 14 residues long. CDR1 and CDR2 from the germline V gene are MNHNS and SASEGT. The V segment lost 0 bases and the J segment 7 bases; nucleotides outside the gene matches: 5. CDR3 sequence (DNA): TGTGCCAGCAGTGAAGCCGGGACAGCCTCTGGCTACACCTTC. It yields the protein CASSEAGTASGYTF.

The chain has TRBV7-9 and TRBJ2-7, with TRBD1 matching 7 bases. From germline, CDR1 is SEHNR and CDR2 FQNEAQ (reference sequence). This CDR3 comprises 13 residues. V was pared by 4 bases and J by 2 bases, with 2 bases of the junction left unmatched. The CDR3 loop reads CASSSDRPYEQYF. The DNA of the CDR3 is TGTGCCAGCAGCTCGGACAGGCCCTACGAGCAGTACTTC.

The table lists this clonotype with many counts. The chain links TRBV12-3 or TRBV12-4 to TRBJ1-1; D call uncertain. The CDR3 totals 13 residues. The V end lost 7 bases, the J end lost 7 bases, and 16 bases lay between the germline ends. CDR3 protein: CASTTLPGSEAFF. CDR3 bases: TGTGCCAGCACCACCCTCCCGGGGAGTGAAGCTTTCTTT.

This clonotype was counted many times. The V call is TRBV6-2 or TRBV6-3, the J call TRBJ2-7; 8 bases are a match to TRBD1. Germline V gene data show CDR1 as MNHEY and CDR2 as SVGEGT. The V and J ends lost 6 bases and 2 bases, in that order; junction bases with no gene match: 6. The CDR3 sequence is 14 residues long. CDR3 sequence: CASRRWTGTYEQYF. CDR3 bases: TGTGCCAGCAGGAGGTGGACAGGGACCTACGAGCAGTACTTC.

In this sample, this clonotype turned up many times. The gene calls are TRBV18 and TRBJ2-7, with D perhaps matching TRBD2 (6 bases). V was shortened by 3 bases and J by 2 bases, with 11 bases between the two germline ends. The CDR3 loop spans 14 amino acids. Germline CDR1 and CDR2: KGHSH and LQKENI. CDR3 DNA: TGTGCCAGCTCACCGGGAACTAGCACCTACGAGCAGTACTTC. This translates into CASSPGTSTYEQYF.

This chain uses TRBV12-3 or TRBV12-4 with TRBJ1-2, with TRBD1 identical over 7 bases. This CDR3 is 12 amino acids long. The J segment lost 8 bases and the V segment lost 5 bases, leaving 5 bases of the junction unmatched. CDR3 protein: CASSIRGWGYTF. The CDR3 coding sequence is TGTGCCAGCAGTATCAGGGGGTGGGGCTACACCTTC.

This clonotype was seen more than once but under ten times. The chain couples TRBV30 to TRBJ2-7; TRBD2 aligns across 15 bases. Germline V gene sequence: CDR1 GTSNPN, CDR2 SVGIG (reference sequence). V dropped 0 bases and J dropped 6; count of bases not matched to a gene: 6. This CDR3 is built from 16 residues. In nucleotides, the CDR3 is TGTGCCTGGAGTGTACTTTCGGGACTAGCGGGAGGCGAGCAGTACTTC. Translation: CAWSVLSGLAGGEQYF.

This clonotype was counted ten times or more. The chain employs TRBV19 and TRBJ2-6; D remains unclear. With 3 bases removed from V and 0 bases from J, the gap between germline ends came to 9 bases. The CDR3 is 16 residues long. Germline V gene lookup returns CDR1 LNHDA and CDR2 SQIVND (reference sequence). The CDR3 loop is CASSMVGFSGANVLTF. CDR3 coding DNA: TGTGCCAGTAGTATGGTCGGTTTCTCTGGGGCCAACGTCCTGACTTTC.

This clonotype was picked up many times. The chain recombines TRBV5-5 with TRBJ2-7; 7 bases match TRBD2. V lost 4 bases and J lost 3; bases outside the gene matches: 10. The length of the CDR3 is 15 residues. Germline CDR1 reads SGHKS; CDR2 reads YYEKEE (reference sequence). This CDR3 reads CASSPLAGVLYEQYF. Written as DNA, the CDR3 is TGTGCCAGCAGCCCCTTGGCGGGAGTTCTCTACGAGCAGTACTTC.